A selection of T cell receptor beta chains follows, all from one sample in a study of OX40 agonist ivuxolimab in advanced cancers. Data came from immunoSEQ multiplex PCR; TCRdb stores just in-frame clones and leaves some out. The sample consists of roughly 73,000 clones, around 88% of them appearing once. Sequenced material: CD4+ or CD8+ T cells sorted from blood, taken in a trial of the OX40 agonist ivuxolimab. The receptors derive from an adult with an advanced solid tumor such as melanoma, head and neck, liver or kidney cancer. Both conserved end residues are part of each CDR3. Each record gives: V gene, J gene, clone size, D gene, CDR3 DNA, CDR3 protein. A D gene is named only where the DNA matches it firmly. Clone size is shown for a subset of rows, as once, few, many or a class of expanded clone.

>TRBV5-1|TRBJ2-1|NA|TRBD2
TGCGCCAGCAGCGGGACTAGCGGGAGGGCCGATGAGCAGTTCTTC
CASSGTSGRADEQFF
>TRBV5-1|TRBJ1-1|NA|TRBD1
TGCGCCAGCAGCGTACAGGGGGCGATAAGGTCAACTGAAGCTTTCTTT
CASSVQGAIRSTEAFF
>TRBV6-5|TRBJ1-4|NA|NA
TGTGCCAGCAGTTACCTATCAGGGGCAGGGGAAAAACTGTTTTTT
CASSYLSGAGEKLFF
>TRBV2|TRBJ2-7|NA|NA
TGTGCCAGCAGTGAAGGGAACAGGGCTCCTACCTACGAGCAGTACTTC
CASSEGNRAPTYEQYF
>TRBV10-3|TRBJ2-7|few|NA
TGTGCCATCAGTGATACCTACGAGCAGTACTTC
CAISDTYEQYF
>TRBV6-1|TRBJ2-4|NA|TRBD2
TGTGCCAGCAGTGTGACCCGGGGGGGGAACATTCAGTACTTC
CASSVTRGGNIQYF
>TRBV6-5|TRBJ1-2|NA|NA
TGTGCCAGCAGTTCCCCACGGACCGGTCCGGGCTACACCTTC
CASSSPRTGPGYTF
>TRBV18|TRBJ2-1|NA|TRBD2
TGTGCCAGCTCACTAGCGGGAGATGAGCAGTTCTTC
CASSLAGDEQFF
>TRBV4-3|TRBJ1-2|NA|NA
TGCGCCAGCAGCCAAGGTCTCCAGGGTAGAAGCTACACCTTC
CASSQGLQGRSYTF
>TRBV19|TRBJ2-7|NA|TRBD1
TGTGCCAGTAGTTTCGCTGGGACAGATTCCTCCTACGAGCAGTACTTC
CASSFAGTDSSYEQYF
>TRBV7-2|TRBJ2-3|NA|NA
TGTGCCAGCAGCTTAGCGGCACAGGACACAGATACGCAGTATTTT
CASSLAAQDTDTQYF
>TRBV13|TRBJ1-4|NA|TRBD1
TGTGCCAGCAGCTTAGGTTCGGGGGGACAGGGTCGCGAAAAACTGTTTTTT
CASSLGSGGQGREKLFF
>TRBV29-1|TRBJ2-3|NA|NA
TGCAGCGTTGAAGATATGGCGGTTCCTTACACAGATACGCAGTATTTT
CSVEDMAVPYTDTQYF
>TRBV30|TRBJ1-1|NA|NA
TGTGCCTGGTTCAGGAGGGGGGCTGAAGCTTTCTTT
CAWFRRGAEAFF
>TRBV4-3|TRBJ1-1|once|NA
TGCGCCAGCAGCCAAGACAGGGACACTGAAGCTTTCTTT
CASSQDRDTEAFF
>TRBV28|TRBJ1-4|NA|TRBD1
TGTGCCAGCAGTTCATTGACAGGGGTTGCCGAAAAACTGTTTTTT
CASSSLTGVAEKLFF
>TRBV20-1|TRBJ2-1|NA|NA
TGCAGTGCTGGGTATCTCAATGAGCAGTTCTTC
CSAGYLNEQFF
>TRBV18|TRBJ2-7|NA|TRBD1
TGTGCCAGCTCACCAGCCGGGACAGGGATACTCTACGAGCAGTACTTC
CASSPAGTGILYEQYF
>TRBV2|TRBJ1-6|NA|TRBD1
TGTGCCAGCAGTGCAGGGGGGAATTCACCCCTCCACTTT
CASSAGGNSPLHF
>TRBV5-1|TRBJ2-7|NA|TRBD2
TGCGCCAGCAGCTTGTACCTAGCGGGAACCTACGAGCAGTACTTC
CASSLYLAGTYEQYF
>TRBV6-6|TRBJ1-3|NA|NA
TGTGCCAGCAGTTACGGGGGCCGCTCTGGAAACACCATATATTTT
CASSYGGRSGNTIYF
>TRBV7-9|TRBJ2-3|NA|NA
TGTGCCAGCAGCGCCTGGAGGGGCGCAGATACGCAGTATTTT
CASSAWRGADTQYF
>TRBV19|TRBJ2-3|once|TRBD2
TGTGCCAGTAGTCCCCAGCGGGAGTTAGATACGCAGTATTTT
CASSPQRELDTQYF
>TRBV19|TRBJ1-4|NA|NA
TGTGCCAGTAGTACAACAGCGGTGGCAAAACTGTTTTTT
CASSTTAVAKLFF
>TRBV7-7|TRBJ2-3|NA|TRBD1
TGTGCTAGCAGCTTAGGACAGGGAGCAGATACGCAGTATTTT
CASSLGQGADTQYF
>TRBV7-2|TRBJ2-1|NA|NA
TGTGCCAGCAGGCCGGAAGCGAGCCGTAATGAGCAGTTCTTC
CASRPEASRNEQFF
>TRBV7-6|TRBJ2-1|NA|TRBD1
TGTGCCAGCAGATCCCGACAGGGCGCCTACAATGAGCAGTTCTTC
CASRSRQGAYNEQFF
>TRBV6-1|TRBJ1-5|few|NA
TGTGCCAGCAGTGAAGTAGCCGGGGGAATCCGGCCCCAGCATTTT
CASSEVAGGIRPQHF
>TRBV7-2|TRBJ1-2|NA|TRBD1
TGTGCCAGCAGCTCCTCCGGGACAGGGGCGGGCGGCTACACCTTC
CASSSSGTGAGGYTF
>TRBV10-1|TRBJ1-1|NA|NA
TGCGCCAGCACGCACACAGGGCTTAAGGCTGAAGCTTTCTTT
CASTHTGLKAEAFF
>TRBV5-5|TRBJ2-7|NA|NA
TGTGCCAGCAGCCTGAACTGGGGACGGGGCTACGAGCAGTACTTC
CASSLNWGRGYEQYF
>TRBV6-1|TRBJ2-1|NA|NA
TGTGCCAGCAGCGGGGCCGCCTACAATGAGCAGTTCTTC
CASSGAAYNEQFF
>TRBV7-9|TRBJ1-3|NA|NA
TGTGCCAGCAGCTTGAGAAGATCGAGCTCTGGAAACACCATATATTTT
CASSLRRSSSGNTIYF
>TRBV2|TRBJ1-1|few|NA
TGTGCCAGCCTTCAATATACTGAAGCTTTCTTT
CASLQYTEAFF
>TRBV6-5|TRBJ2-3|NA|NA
TGTGCCAGCAGTTACGGTTTAGAGAGCGCAGATACGCAGTATTTT
CASSYGLESADTQYF
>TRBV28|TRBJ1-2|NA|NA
TGTGCCAGCAGTTTAGATCGGGGTGGCTACACCTTC
CASSLDRGGYTF
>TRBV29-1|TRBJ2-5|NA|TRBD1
TGCAGCGTGGGACAGTCAATGGAGACCCAGTACTTC
CSVGQSMETQYF
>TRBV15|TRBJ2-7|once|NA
TGTGCCACCAGCAGAGAACAGGGAGACTACGAGCAGTACTTC
CATSREQGDYEQYF
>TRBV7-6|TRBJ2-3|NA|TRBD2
TGTGCCAGCAGCTTAGCACTAGCGGTTAGCACAGATACGCAGTATTTT
CASSLALAVSTDTQYF
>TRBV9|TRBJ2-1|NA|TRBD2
TGTGCCAGCAGCGCGCCACCGGGACTAGCGGAAAGCTCCTACAATGAGCAGTTCTTC
CASSAPPGLAESSYNEQFF
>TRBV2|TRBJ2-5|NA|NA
TGTGCCAGCAGTTTCCCGGGGTCGGAGACCCAGTACTTC
CASSFPGSETQYF
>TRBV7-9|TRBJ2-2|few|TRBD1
TGTGCCAGCAGCCAGACAGGGGCCGCCCCGAACACCGGGGAGCTGTTTTTT
CASSQTGAAPNTGELFF
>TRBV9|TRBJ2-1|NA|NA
TGTGCCAGCAGCGTAGACCCACAGTGGGAGAGTGAGCAGTTCTTC
CASSVDPQWESEQFF
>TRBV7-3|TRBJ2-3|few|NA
TGTGCCAGCAGCTTAGACCAGGGGACAGATACGCAGTATTTT
CASSLDQGTDTQYF
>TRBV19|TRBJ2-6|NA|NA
TGTGCCAGTACCCTCGGCAGTTCTGGGGCCAACGTCCTGACTTTC
CASTLGSSGANVLTF
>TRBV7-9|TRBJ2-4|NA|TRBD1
TGTGCCAGCAGCTTAACAGGGGAGGCCAAAAACATTCAGTACTTC
CASSLTGEAKNIQYF
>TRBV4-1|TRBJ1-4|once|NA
TGCGCCAGCAGCCAGATCTCCGGGGGTAGGAATGAAAAACTGTTTTTT
CASSQISGGRNEKLFF
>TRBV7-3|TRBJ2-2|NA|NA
TGTGCCAGCAGCTTCCGTTCGACCGGGGAGCTGTTTTTT
CASSFRSTGELFF
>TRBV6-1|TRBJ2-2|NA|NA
TGTGCCAGCAGTCGGTCTTTCCCGAACACCGGGGAGCTGTTTTTT
CASSRSFPNTGELFF
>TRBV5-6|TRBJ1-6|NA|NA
TGTGCCAGCAGCTTGGTACAGATTCTAGATTCACCCCTCCACTTT
CASSLVQILDSPLHF
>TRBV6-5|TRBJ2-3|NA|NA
TGTGCCAGCAGTCCCCTGGGGACTAGCACAGATACGCAGTATTTT
CASSPLGTSTDTQYF
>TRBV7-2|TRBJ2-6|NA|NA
TGTGCCAGCAGCTTAGAGTTTATTATCAGGTCTGGGGCCAACGTCCTGACTTTC
CASSLEFIIRSGANVLTF
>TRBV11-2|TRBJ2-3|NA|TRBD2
TGTGCCAGCAGCTTAGGGGGGGGTTCAGATACGCAGTATTTT
CASSLGGGSDTQYF
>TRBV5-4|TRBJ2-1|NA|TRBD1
TGTGCCAGCAGCCCCCTGGACGGGACAGGGGGTTGGGATGAGCAGTTCTTC
CASSPLDGTGGWDEQFF
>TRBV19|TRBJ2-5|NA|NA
TGTGCCAGTAGTATGGAAGAGACCCAGTACTTC
CASSMEETQYF